One T cell receptor beta chain is described in this entry. The length of the CDR3 is 14 residues. In germline, CDR1 is DFQATT, CDR2 SNEGSKA (reference sequence). Between the trimmed V and J ends, which lost 5 bases and 7 bases, there was a span of 15 bases. The data are from a study of tumor and adjacent non-tumor tissue in lung cancer. TCRbeta libraries were built with three rounds of nested PCR, modified from ARM-PCR. MiXCR, applied by TCRdb to the multiplex PCR reads, yields one record per CDR3 protein. The table lists just over 200,000 distinct CDR3 sequences, 70% to 75% of them singletons. The template was RNA from unsorted bulk tissue.

The receptor's source is a man aged 55-75 years with non-small cell lung cancer. V is TRBV20-1 and J is TRBJ1-6; D may be TRBD1 (6 bases). Specimen: lung tumor tissue. CDR3 bases: TGCAGTGCTCCCCACAGGGTACCCAATTCACCCCTCCACTTT. Its protein is CSAPHRVPNSPLHF.